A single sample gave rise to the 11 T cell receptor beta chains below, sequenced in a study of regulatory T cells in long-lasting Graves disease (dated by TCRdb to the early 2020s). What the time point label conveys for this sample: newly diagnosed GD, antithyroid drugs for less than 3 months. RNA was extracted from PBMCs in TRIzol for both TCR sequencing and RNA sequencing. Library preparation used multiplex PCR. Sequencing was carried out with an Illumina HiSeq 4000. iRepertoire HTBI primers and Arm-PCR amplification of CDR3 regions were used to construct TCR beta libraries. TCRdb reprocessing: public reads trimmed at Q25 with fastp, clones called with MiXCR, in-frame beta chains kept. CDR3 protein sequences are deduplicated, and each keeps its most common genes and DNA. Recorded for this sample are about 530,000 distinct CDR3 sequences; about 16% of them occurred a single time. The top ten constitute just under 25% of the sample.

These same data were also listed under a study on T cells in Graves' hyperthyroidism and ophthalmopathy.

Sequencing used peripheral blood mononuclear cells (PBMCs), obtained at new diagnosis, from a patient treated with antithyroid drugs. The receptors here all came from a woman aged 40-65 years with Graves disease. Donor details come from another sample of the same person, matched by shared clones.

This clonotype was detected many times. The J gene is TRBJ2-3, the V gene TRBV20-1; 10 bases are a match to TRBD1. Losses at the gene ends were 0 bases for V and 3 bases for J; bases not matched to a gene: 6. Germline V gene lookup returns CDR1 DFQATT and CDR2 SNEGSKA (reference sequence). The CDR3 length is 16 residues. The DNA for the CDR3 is TGCAGTGCTAGAGATCCAGGGACAGGGGTTACAGATACGCAGTATTTT. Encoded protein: CSARDPGTGVTDTQYF.

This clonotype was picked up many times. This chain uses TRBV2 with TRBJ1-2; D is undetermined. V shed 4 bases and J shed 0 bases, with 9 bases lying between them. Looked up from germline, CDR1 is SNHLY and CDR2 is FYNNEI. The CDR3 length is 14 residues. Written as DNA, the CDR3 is TGTGCCAGCAGTGTTGATCGGGCTAACTATGGCTACACCTTC. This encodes CASSVDRANYGYTF.

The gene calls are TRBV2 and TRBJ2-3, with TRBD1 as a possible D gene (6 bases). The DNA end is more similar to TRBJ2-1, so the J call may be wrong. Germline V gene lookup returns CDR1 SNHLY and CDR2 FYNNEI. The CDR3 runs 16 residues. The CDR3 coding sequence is TGTGCCAGCAGCTTGCTACAGGGTGGTTCCTACAATGAGCAGTTCTTC. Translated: CASSLLQGGSYNEQFF.

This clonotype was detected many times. The CDR3 nucleotides are TGTGCCAGCAGCCCGACGGACAGGATTTACACCGGGGAGCTGTTTTTT. Translation: CASSPTDRIYTGELFF. The chain employs TRBV11-2 and TRBJ2-2, with TRBD1 identical over 7 bases. Germline V CDR1 and CDR2: SGHAT, FQNNGV. V trimming: 5 bases; J trimming: 3 bases; junction bases outside the gene matches: 9. CDR3 length: 16 amino acids.

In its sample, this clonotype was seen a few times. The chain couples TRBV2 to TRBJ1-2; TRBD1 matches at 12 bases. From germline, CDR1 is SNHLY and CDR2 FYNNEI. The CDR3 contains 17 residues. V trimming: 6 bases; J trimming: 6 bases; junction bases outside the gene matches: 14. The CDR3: CASSYRTRDRGRNGYTF. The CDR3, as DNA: TGTGCCAGCAGCTACCGTACCCGGGACAGGGGGCGTAATGGCTACACCTTC.

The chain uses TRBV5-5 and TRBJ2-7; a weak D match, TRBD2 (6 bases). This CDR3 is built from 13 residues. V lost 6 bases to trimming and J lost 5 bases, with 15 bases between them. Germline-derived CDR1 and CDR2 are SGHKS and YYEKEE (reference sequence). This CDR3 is CASIRAGTDEQYF. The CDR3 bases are TGTGCCAGCATCAGGGCGGGAACGGACGAGCAGTACTTC.

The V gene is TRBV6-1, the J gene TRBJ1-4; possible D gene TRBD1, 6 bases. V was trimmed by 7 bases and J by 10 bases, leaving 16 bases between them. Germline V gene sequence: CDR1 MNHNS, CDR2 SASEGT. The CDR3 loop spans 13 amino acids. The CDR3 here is CASTQGGGGKLFF. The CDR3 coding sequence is TGTGCCAGCACCCAGGGAGGGGGGGGAAAACTGTTTTTT.

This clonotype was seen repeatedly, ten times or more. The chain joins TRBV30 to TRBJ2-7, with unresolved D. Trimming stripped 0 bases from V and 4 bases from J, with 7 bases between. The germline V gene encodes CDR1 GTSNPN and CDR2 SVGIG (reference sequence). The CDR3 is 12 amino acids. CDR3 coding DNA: TGTGCCTGGAGTGTAGGAGTTTACGAGCAGTACTTC. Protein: CAWSVGVYEQYF.

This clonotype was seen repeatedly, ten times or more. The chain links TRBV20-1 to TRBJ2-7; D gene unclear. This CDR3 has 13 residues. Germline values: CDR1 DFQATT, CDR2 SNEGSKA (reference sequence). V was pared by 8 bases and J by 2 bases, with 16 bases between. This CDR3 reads CSLPGPPTYEQYF. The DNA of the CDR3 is TGCAGTCTTCCCGGGCCTCCTACCTACGAGCAGTACTTC.

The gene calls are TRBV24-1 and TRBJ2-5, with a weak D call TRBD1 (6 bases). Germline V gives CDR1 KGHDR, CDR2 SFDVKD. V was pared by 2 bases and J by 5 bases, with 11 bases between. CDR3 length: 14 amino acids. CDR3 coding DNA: TGTGCCACCAGTGATTCGACAGGAGCGGAGACCCAGTACTTC. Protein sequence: CATSDSTGAETQYF.

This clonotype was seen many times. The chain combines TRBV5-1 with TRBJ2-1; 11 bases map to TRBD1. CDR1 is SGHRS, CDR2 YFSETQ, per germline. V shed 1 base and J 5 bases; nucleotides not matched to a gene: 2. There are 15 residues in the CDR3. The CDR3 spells CASSLKDRGHNEQFF. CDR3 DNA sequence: TGCGCCAGCAGCTTGAAGGACAGGGGGCACAATGAGCAGTTCTTC.